The 15 T cell receptor beta chains listed next were all sequenced from one sample in a study of cytomegalovirus exposure and HLA in healthy donors. PCR primers comprised 60 Vbeta and 13 Jbeta primers. TCRdb keeps only in-frame clones here, not all; method: immunoSEQ multiplex PCR. The sample consists of about 140,000 clones, around three quarters of them appearing once. Sequencing used PBMCs. These receptors all stem from a woman aged 35 to 49 in good health and CMV-seropositive.

In its sample, this clone was seen once. The V gene is TRBV7-9, the J gene TRBJ2-2, with a possible D match to TRBD1 (6 bases). Trimming left V 1 base short and J 1 base short, with 10 bases between. This CDR3 is 16 amino acids long. Germline V gene sequence: CDR1 SEHNR, CDR2 FQNEAQ (reference sequence). The CDR3 DNA sequence: TGTGCCAGCAGCTTAGGGGACACTTTGAACACCGGGGAGCTGTTTTTT. Translated: CASSLGDTLNTGELFF.

The chain has TRBV9 and TRBJ1-1; the D is unclear. V gave up 5 bases and J gave up 0 bases, with 17 bases separating them. Germline V CDR1 and CDR2: SGDLS, YYNGEE. CDR3 length: 16 amino acids. The CDR3 loop reads CASSNIFDILNTEAFF. The CDR3 DNA sequence: TGTGCCAGCAGTAATATATTCGACATACTGAACACTGAAGCTTTCTTT.

The chain recombines TRBV7-3 with TRBJ1-1; TRBD1 aligns across 8 bases. This CDR3 comprises 14 residues. The V segment lost 5 bases and the J segment 4 bases; nucleotides outside the gene matches: 6. Germline CDR1 and CDR2: SGHTA and FQGTGA. The CDR3 is CASSPQGAGTEAFF. CDR3 bases: TGTGCCAGCAGCCCCCAGGGGGCTGGCACTGAAGCTTTCTTT.

Remarks on this clone: The germline gene is not matched at one end of the junction; a read error may be the cause. DNA for the CDR3: TGTGCCATCAGCACTAGGACAGGGGGTTCCAAAGAAAAACTGTTTTTT. Its protein product is CAISTRTGGSKEKLFF. The rearrangement joins TRBV15 to TRBJ1-4; 10 bases agree with TRBD1. The CDR3 sequence is 16 residues long. The V gene's germline CDR1 is LNHNV and CDR2 YYDKDF (reference sequence).

This chain uses TRBV7-9 with TRBJ1-2; D unclear. Germline V CDR1 and CDR2: SEHNR, FQNEAQ (reference sequence). V was trimmed by 1 base and J by 6 bases, leaving 6 bases between them. This CDR3 has 12 amino acids. This CDR3 is CASSLDRHGYTF. The CDR3 DNA reads as TGTGCCAGCAGCTTAGACAGACATGGCTACACCTTC.

This chain joins TRBV5-1 and TRBJ2-1; the match to TRBD1 covers 9 bases. The CDR3 length is 13 residues. In germline, CDR1 is SGHRS, CDR2 YFSETQ. Unmatched junction bases numbered 4, after V lost 5 bases and J lost 7 bases. The DNA for the CDR3 is TGCGCCAGCAGACAGGGGGCCGTGAATGAGCAGTTCTTC. Translation: CASRQGAVNEQFF.

The genes are TRBV27 and TRBJ2-3, with 8 bases lining up with TRBD1. The V gene's germline CDR1 is MNHEY and CDR2 SMNVEV (reference sequence). With 6 bases clipped from V and 0 bases from J, the junction kept 8 bases outside the gene matches. This CDR3 has 16 amino acids. The DNA for the CDR3 is TGTGCCAGCAGGACAGGGGCCCCATTTAGCACAGATACGCAGTATTTT. Encoded protein: CASRTGAPFSTDTQYF.

This clone was observed once. The gene calls are TRBV6-5 and TRBJ1-1; the D is unclear. The CDR3 extends over 15 amino acids. Germline-derived CDR1 and CDR2 are MNHEY and SVGAGI. V lost 2 bases to trimming and J lost 0 bases, with 10 bases between them. The CDR3 DNA reads TGTGCCAGCAGTTACCAGATGGCTGTGAACACTGAAGCTTTCTTT. Its translation: CASSYQMAVNTEAFF.

The V gene is TRBV7-2, the J gene TRBJ1-1, with 12 bases identical to TRBD1. CDR3 length: 18 amino acids. Germline CDR1 reads SGHTA; CDR2 reads FQGNSA. J lost 8 bases, V lost 4 bases, and 17 bases had no gene match. The CDR3 loop is CASSSPSSPGQGAREAFF. DNA of the CDR3: TGTGCCAGCAGCTCGCCCTCTTCACCGGGACAGGGGGCAAGGGAAGCTTTCTTT.

This clone has just one count. The CDR3 region is CASKGVSRTEAFF. CDR3 coding DNA: TGTGCCAGCAAGGGGGTTTCACGCACTGAAGCTTTCTTT. The V and J genes are TRBV6-1 and TRBJ1-1; tentatively, D is TRBD1 (6 bases). This CDR3 contains 13 residues. Germline V gives CDR1 MNHNS, CDR2 SASEGT. Trimming took off 7 bases at V and 4 bases at J, with 13 bases between the two ends.

The gene calls are TRBV9 and TRBJ2-1; TRBD2 agrees at 8 bases. There are 17 residues in the CDR3. Germline CDR1 reads SGDLS; CDR2 reads YYNGEE. Trimming cost V 1 base and J 3 bases; bases outside gene matches: 9. The CDR3: CASSVSAGGSFYNEQFF. CDR3 sequence (DNA): TGTGCCAGCAGCGTAAGCGCGGGAGGTTCTTTCTACAATGAGCAGTTCTTC.

The J gene is TRBJ2-7, the V gene TRBV7-2; 15 bases agree with TRBD2. Germline values: CDR1 SGHTA, CDR2 FQGNSA. This CDR3 has 19 residues. V shed 5 bases, J shed 4 bases, and the junction held 15 bases outside the gene matches. As DNA, the CDR3 is TGTGCCAGCAGCCGAAACCTTCCGGGACTAGCGGGAGGCCGGTACGAGCAGTACTTC. Translating gives CASSRNLPGLAGGRYEQYF.

The rearrangement links TRBV28 to TRBJ2-4; maybe TRBD2 (5 bases). Germline V gene lookup returns CDR1 MDHEN and CDR2 SYDVKM. Trimming took off 6 bases at V and 2 bases at J, with 11 bases between the two ends. This CDR3 region has 14 residues. CDR3 coding DNA: TGTGCCAGCAGCGTAGGGAGTCCCAAAAACATTCAGTACTTC. It translates to CASSVGSPKNIQYF.

The rearrangement links TRBV6-6 to TRBJ2-3; D call uncertain. The CDR3 length is 13 residues. V gave up 5 bases and J gave up 6 bases, with 12 bases separating them. Germline values: CDR1 MNHNY, CDR2 SVGAGI (reference sequence). CDR3 nucleotide sequence: TGTGCCAGCAGTCTCCGAGGCGGTGATACGCAGTATTTT. Its protein is CASSLRGGDTQYF.

The table lists this clone with a few counts. V gene TRBV5-8 combines with J gene TRBJ2-7, with unresolved D. Germline CDR1 reads SGHTS; CDR2 reads YDEGEE. V dropped 4 bases and J dropped 2 bases, with 10 bases sitting between them. This CDR3 comprises 13 residues. The CDR3 region has the DNA TGTGCCAGCAGCCTGCTGGGCCCCTACGAGCAGTACTTC. Protein sequence: CASSLLGPYEQYF.